These 22 T cell receptor beta chains were sequenced from one sample in a study of early T cells in non-severe SARS-CoV-2 infection (dated by TCRdb to 2020 to 2023). Receptors were amplified or captured by 5' RACE. This sample was sequenced with a NextSeq 500. TCRdb reran the public reads through fastp at Q25 and MiXCR, keeping productive beta chains. Rows merge per CDR3 protein into single entries with the most common DNA and genes. The sample yields 45,000 to 70,000 distinct CDR3 sequences; 9.5% to 13% were counted once. The leading ten clones occupy around 9.6% of the sample. The sample consisted of whole blood. The origin of the receptors is an adult who was a healthcare worker with PCR-confirmed SARS-CoV-2 infection or an uninfected control (not recorded which).

This clonotype was found many times. V is TRBV3-1 and J is TRBJ2-7; no clear D. The CDR3 has 12 residues. V lost 4 bases and J lost 3, with 7 bases in between. The germline CDR1 and CDR2 sequences are LGHDT and YNNKEL (reference sequence). DNA of the CDR3: TGTGCCAGCAGCCGGGCAGTCTACGAGCAGTACTTC. Its translation is CASSRAVYEQYF.

Only a few counts were recorded for this clonotype. The chain combines TRBV7-8 with TRBJ2-5; no clear D gene. Germline V gene sequence: CDR1 SGHVS, CDR2 FQNEAQ. Trimming removed 5 bases at V and 0 bases at J, with 16 bases between. The CDR3 extends over 16 amino acids. This CDR3 is CASSRGRLTYQETQYF. As DNA, the CDR3 is TGTGCCAGCAGCCGAGGACGTCTTACGTACCAAGAGACCCAGTACTTC.

The rearrangement uses TRBV28 and TRBJ2-2; 8 bases fit TRBD1. The V gene's germline CDR1 is MDHEN and CDR2 SYDVKM. V lost 4 bases and J lost 1; bases outside the gene matches: 2. The length of the CDR3 is 15 residues. The CDR3 DNA follows: TGTGCCAGCAGTTCAGGGGGCATGAACACCGGGGAGCTGTTTTTT. It specifies CASSSGGMNTGELFF.

Of note for this clonotype: The junction and the germline gene differ at one end; a read error may be behind it. The chain joins TRBV5-1 to TRBJ1-2; perhaps TRBD1 as D (5 bases). CDR3 length equals 14 residues. Germline V gene data show CDR1 as SGHRS and CDR2 as YFSETQ. Written as DNA, the CDR3 is TGCGCCAGCACCTTGGATGGGGGAGGCTATGGCTACACCTTC. Protein product: CASTLDGGGYGYTF.

This clonotype was recorded a few times. The V gene is TRBV12-3 or TRBV12-4, the J gene TRBJ2-1, with D maybe TRBD1 (6 bases). V was shortened by 5 bases and J by 3 bases, with 11 bases between the two germline ends. The CDR3 has 14 residues. The CDR3 reads CASSTGLFYNEQFF. The CDR3 bases are TGTGCCAGCAGTACAGGGTTGTTCTACAATGAGCAGTTCTTC.

This clonotype was detected a few times. V and J are TRBV7-9 and TRBJ2-7; D not resolved. Germline CDR1 reads SEHNR; CDR2 reads FQNEAQ (reference sequence). V lost 7 bases, J lost 6 bases, and 22 bases lay in between. The CDR3 runs to 15 residues. For the CDR3, the DNA is TGTGCCAGCACCAACGCAAATACGGTGGGAAGCGAGCAGTACTTC. Protein product: CASTNANTVGSEQYF. Together with reference TRBV7-9 and TRBJ2-7, the CDR3 gives the full variable domain: DTGVSQNPRHKITKRGQNVTFRCDPISEHNRLYWYRQTLGQGPEFLTYFQNEAQLEKSRLLSDRFSAERPKGSFSTLEIQRTEQGDSAMYLCASTNANTVGSEQYFGPGTRLTVT.

The chain couples TRBV28 to TRBJ2-2, with D perhaps matching TRBD2 (5 bases). The CDR3 loop spans 15 amino acids. Germline-derived CDR1 and CDR2 are MDHEN and SYDVKM. V was pared by 4 bases and J by 3 bases, with 12 bases between. The CDR3 sequence: CASSSPDFYTGELFF. CDR3 nucleotide sequence: TGTGCCAGCAGTTCTCCGGACTTCTACACCGGGGAGCTGTTTTTT.

This clonotype was seen ten or more times. J is TRBJ2-2 and V is TRBV24-1, with D perhaps matching TRBD2 (7 bases). Between the trimmed V and J ends, which lost 8 bases and 7 bases, there was a span of 13 bases. CDR1 is KGHDR and CDR2 is SFDVKD in the germline V gene. This CDR3 is 13 amino acids long. The DNA of the CDR3 is TGTGCCACCACGGGGGGCCCGAGCGGGGAGCTGTTTTTT. Its protein is CATTGGPSGELFF.

A note on this clonotype: A much larger clone is a single base away; this may be a read error. V gene TRBV18 combines with J gene TRBJ2-5; D is undetermined. Germline values: CDR1 KGHSH, CDR2 LQKENI. Trimming removed 2 bases at V and 0 bases at J, with 1 base between. The CDR3 length is 12 residues. DNA of the CDR3: TGTGCCAGCTCACCATACCAAGAGACCCAGTACTTC. It yields the protein CASSPYQETQYF.

The chain links TRBV2 to TRBJ1-5; D remains unclear. The V end was cut by 7 bases, the J end by 6 bases, with 13 bases between. The CDR3 extends over 13 amino acids. Germline CDR1 is SNHLY and CDR2 is FYNNEI. This CDR3 reads CASKGPPTQPQHF. The DNA for the CDR3 is TGTGCCAGCAAGGGCCCCCCTACTCAGCCCCAGCATTTT. Combining the CDR3 with reference TRBV2 and TRBJ1-5 gives the whole variable domain EPEVTQTPSHQVTQMGQEVILRCVPISNHLYFYWYRQILGQKVEFLVSFYNNEISEKSEIFDDQFSVERPDGSNFTLKIRSTKLEDSAMYFCASKGPPTQPQHFGDGTRLSIL.

This chain uses TRBV5-1 with TRBJ2-3; 7 nucleotides agree with TRBD1. The length of the CDR3 is 15 residues. V lost 3 bases and J lost 5; bases outside the gene matches: 9. Germline V gene sequence: CDR1 SGHRS, CDR2 YFSETQ. CDR3 sequence reads: CASSWTGVFGDTQYF. The DNA of the CDR3 is TGCGCCAGCAGCTGGACAGGAGTGTTTGGAGATACGCAGTATTTT.

This clonotype was counted a few times. The J gene is TRBJ1-5, the V gene TRBV10-2, with D possibly TRBD1 on 5 matching bases. This CDR3 comprises 13 residues. Trimming cost V 5 bases and J 4 bases, with 9 bases left between them. Germline-derived CDR1 and CDR2 are WSHSY and SAAADI. Here the CDR3 DNA reads TGCGCCAGCAGTATCGGGACGAATCAGCCCCAGCATTTT. Residues: CASSIGTNQPQHF.

This clonotype has just a few counts. This chain joins TRBV7-6 and TRBJ1-5; D uncertain. Trimming took 4 bases from V and 1 from J, leaving 5 bases between them. This CDR3 comprises 13 residues. CDR1 and CDR2 from the germline V gene are SGHVS and FNYEAQ. The CDR3 DNA is TGTGCCAGCAGCTATGACAGCAATCAGCCCCAGCATTTT. Amino acids: CASSYDSNQPQHF.

In its sample, this clonotype was seen a few times. The J gene is TRBJ1-1, the V gene TRBV18; tentative D call: TRBD1 (5 bases). CDR3 length: 14 amino acids. Trimming shortened V by 3 bases and J by 5 bases, and 13 bases separated the two germline ends. Looked up from germline, CDR1 is KGHSH and CDR2 is LQKENI. The CDR3 sequence: CASSPGAEKTEAFF. In DNA, the CDR3 is TGTGCCAGCTCACCCGGGGCAGAAAAAACTGAAGCTTTCTTT.

The chain links TRBV24-1 to TRBJ2-1; D assignment may be TRBD1 or TRBD2 (5 bases each). Germline values: CDR1 KGHDR, CDR2 SFDVKD. Trimming took off 4 bases at V and 0 bases at J, with 12 bases between the two ends. This CDR3 region has 16 residues. The CDR3 is CATSDPAGSSYNEQFF. For the CDR3, the DNA is TGTGCCACCAGTGACCCCGCAGGGAGCTCCTACAATGAGCAGTTCTTC.

J is TRBJ1-5 and V is TRBV24-1, with D possibly matching TRBD1 (5 bases). The length of the CDR3 is 17 residues. CDR1 is KGHDR, CDR2 SFDVKD, per germline. Trimming pared 7 bases from V and 0 bases from J, leaving 18 bases between. The CDR3 sequence: CATRSPGLSYSNQPQHF. CDR3 DNA sequence: TGTGCCACCAGGAGCCCGGGACTTTCCTATAGCAATCAGCCCCAGCATTTT.

This clonotype was counted only a few times. V is TRBV29-1 and J is TRBJ1-1; no firm D call. V dropped 0 bases and J dropped 6 bases, with 8 bases sitting between them. The CDR3 runs to 12 residues. Looked up from germline, CDR1 is SQVTM and CDR2 is ANQGSEA. The CDR3 here is CSVEDNGSEAFF. The CDR3 DNA sequence: TGCAGCGTTGAAGATAACGGCTCTGAAGCTTTCTTT.

This clonotype was seen a handful of times. The chain employs TRBV27 and TRBJ2-7; unclear D gene. The CDR3 has 14 residues. Trimming cost V 5 bases and J 3 bases, with 14 bases left between them. Germline lookup yields CDR1 MNHEY and CDR2 SMNVEV (reference sequence). Written as DNA, the CDR3 is TGTGCCAGCAGTCCCCGGACGACCTACTACGAGCAGTACTTC. The encoded protein is CASSPRTTYYEQYF.

This clonotype was picked up a small number of times. The V call is TRBV28, the J call TRBJ1-4; no definite D call. The CDR3 totals 16 residues. Germline V gene data show CDR1 as MDHEN and CDR2 as SYDVKM. V gave up 7 bases and J gave up 4 bases, with 19 bases separating them. Here the CDR3 reads CASTPTLPAINEKLFF. CDR3 sequence (DNA): TGTGCCAGCACCCCTACTCTACCGGCGATTAATGAAAAACTGTTTTTT.

The chain recombines TRBV5-1 with TRBJ1-6; possible D gene TRBD1, 5 bases. This CDR3 spans 15 amino acids. The V gene lost 0 bases and the J gene lost 11 bases, with 15 bases spanning the gap. Germline V gene data show CDR1 as SGHRS and CDR2 as YFSETQ. The CDR3 reads CASSLVASPRAPLHF. The CDR3 nucleotides are TGCGCCAGCAGCTTGGTTGCGTCTCCCAGGGCACCCCTCCACTTT.

This clonotype was counted between two and nine times. The V and J genes are TRBV7-3 and TRBJ2-2; 9 positions agree with TRBD2. The CDR3 consists of 15 residues. From germline, CDR1 is SGHTA and CDR2 FQGTGA. The V gene end was trimmed by 1 base and the J gene end by 4 bases; junction bases not matched to a gene: 1. The CDR3 here is CASSLKREATGELFF. CDR3 nucleotide sequence: TGTGCCAGCAGCTTAAAGCGGGAGGCCACCGGGGAGCTGTTTTTT.

This clonotype appeared many times. The V call is TRBV6-4, the J call TRBJ2-3; D ambiguous. Looked up from germline, CDR1 is MRHNA and CDR2 is SNTAGT. V was cut by 2 bases and J by 2 bases, with 8 bases left in between. CDR3 length: 14 residues. CDR3 region: CASSDGDSTDTQYF. The CDR3 bases are TGTGCCAGCAGTGACGGTGACTCCACAGATACGCAGTATTTT.